The 3 T cell receptor beta chains given below trace back to one sample, sequenced in a study of a mutant IDH1 vaccine in newly diagnosed glioma. Their specific antigens are unknown. Time point given: week 11, during vaccination. Every vaccination contained 300 ug of the mutant IDH1 20-mer peptide and was paired with topical imiquimod. This table comes from immunoSEQ multiplex PCR, and its TCRdb copy is limited to in-frame clones, with some not included. The table lists tens of thousands of clones, roughly three quarters of them singletons. The material sequenced was peripheral blood mononuclear cells (PBMCs), taken from a glioma patient whose treatment included an IDH1 peptide vaccine. The source of these receptors is a man younger than 30 with glioma. Some clones in this sample may be carry-over from other donors' samples.

The chain joins TRBV2 to TRBJ1-2; possible D gene TRBD1, 6 bases. Trimming stripped 0 bases from V and 4 bases from J, with 12 bases between. This CDR3 is 15 amino acids long. CDR1 is SNHLY and CDR2 is FYNNEI in the germline V gene. As DNA, the CDR3 is TGTGCCAGCAGTGAAGCGGGGGCGGGACTCTATGGCTACACCTTC. It is translated as CASSEAGAGLYGYTF. Looking up the rest from reference TRBV2 and TRBJ1-2 gives the full variable domain: EPEVTQTPSHQVTQMGQEVILRCVPISNHLYFYWYRQILGQKVEFLVSFYNNEISEKSEIFDDQFSVERPDGSNFTLKIRSTKLEDSAMYFCASSEAGAGLYGYTFGSGTRLTVV.

The CDR3 loop is CASSLGSYNYGYTF. For the CDR3, the DNA is TGTGCCAGCAGCCTAGGCAGTTACAACTATGGCTACACCTTC. The J gene is TRBJ1-2, the V gene TRBV5-5; D uncertain. The CDR3 runs 14 residues. V was trimmed by 4 bases and J by 2 bases, leaving 12 bases between them. CDR1 is SGHKS, CDR2 YYEKEE, per germline (reference sequence).

The chain employs TRBV6-1 and TRBJ2-7; D possibly uses TRBD1 or TRBD2 (6 bases each). V was cut by 1 base and J by 3 bases, with 16 bases left in between. Germline V lookup: CDR1 MNHNS, CDR2 SASEGT. The CDR3 is 16 residues long. The CDR3 DNA follows: TGTGCCAGCAGTGAAGGAGGGGCAGGGGACTTCTACGAGCAGTACTTC. Residues: CASSEGGAGDFYEQYF.